This record concerns one TCR beta chain sequence. The CDR3 is made up of 14 amino acids. The germline V and J ends were trimmed by 3 bases and 1 base, with 11 bases remaining between them. CDR1 is GTSNPN, CDR2 SVGIG, per germline (reference sequence). Authors' analysis steps: Quantification of nucleated cells was approximated via reference gene primer amplification. Libraries were prepared by immunoSEQ multiplex PCR; TCRdb keeps only in-frame clonotypes and omits some of them. Clone size and the V and J calls come from that table; the DNA yielded D and trimming. The sample consists of 120,000 or so clones, more than 75% of them appearing once. This entry is derived from a study of blood T cell repertoires in COVID-19. Study background: Material from acute and convalescent COVID-19 was sourced from the United States, Italy and Spain. The analysed material was cDNA or gDNA that came from T cells, B-cell-depleted T cells, or PBMCs.

This TCR derives from a man aged 45 to 65 with acute or convalescent COVID-19. V and J are TRBV30 and TRBJ2-3; D unresolved. The sequencing input was peripheral blood. Here the CDR3 reads CAWRAQSRTDTQYF. CDR3 in DNA: TGTGCCTGGAGAGCGCAGTCGCGCACAGATACGCAGTATTTT.